The rows below give T cell receptor beta chains drawn from one sample of a study of blood T cells in healthy people across ages. TCRdb ran MiXCR on the 5' RACE reads and lists one entry per CDR3 protein. The data contain 1,300,000 or so distinct CDR3 sequences, approximately 59% of them singletons. Sequenced: blood. The receptors here all came from a man younger than 35 in good health. The CDR3 runs from the conserved cysteine through the conserved F or W. A D gene is named only where the DNA matches it firmly. Clone size is given for some rows only: seen once, a few or many times, or a class if the clone is expanded.

clone_size	v_call	d_call	j_call	cdr3_nt	cdr3_aa
-	TRBV11-2	TRBD2	TRBJ2-2	TGTGCCAGCAACCCGGGACTAGCACAAACCGGGGAGCTGTTTTTT	CASNPGLAQTGELFF
-	TRBV7-2	-	TRBJ1-2	TGTGCCAGCAGCTCCTTTGACATCGGCTACACCTTC	CASSSFDIGYTF
-	TRBV4-1	TRBD2	TRBJ2-3	TGCGCCAGCAGCCAAGATCGCGGGGGACTTACAGATACGCAGTATTTT	CASSQDRGGLTDTQYF
-	TRBV7-9	TRBD1	TRBJ2-7	TGTGCCAGCAGCCCCCCAGGGGGAGTAAGCGAGCAGTACTTC	CASSPPGGVSEQYF
few	TRBV11-2	TRBD1	TRBJ1-2	TGTGCCAGCAGCTTAGCGGGACAGCCTTTGAAAAACTATGGCTACACCTTC	CASSLAGQPLKNYGYTF
-	TRBV7-8	TRBD1	TRBJ2-4	TGTGCCAGCAGCTTAGTGGGACAGGGGGCCAAAAACATTCAGTACTTC	CASSLVGQGAKNIQYF
-	TRBV12-3/TRBV12-4	TRBD1	TRBJ2-3	TGTGCCAGCAGTTTGTCCAGGGGGCAGGATACGCAGTATTTT	CASSLSRGQDTQYF
-	TRBV4-1	-	TRBJ1-2	TGCGCCGTAGGGGGGGTTAACTATGGCTACACCTTC	CAVGGVNYGYTF
medium-sized	TRBV5-1	TRBD2	TRBJ2-7	TGCGCCGGACCGAGACGGGAGGGCAGGTACGAGCAGTACTTC	CAGPRREGRYEQYF
-	TRBV30	-	TRBJ2-1	TGTGCCTGGAGCGGTAGCCCGCCAACCTACAATGAGCAGTTCTTC	CAWSGSPPTYNEQFF
-	TRBV27	TRBD2	TRBJ2-5	TGTGCCAGCAGTTTATGGGCTAGCGGGACCCAAGAGACCCAGTACTTC	CASSLWASGTQETQYF
-	TRBV6-6	TRBD1	TRBJ1-2	TGTGCCGGATCGGGAGGGACAGTCGTTAATGGCTACACCTTC	CAGSGGTVVNGYTF
few	TRBV4-2	TRBD2	TRBJ2-5	TGTGCCAGCAGCCCCCATAGCGGGGAAAGACAAGAGACCCAGTACTTC	CASSPHSGERQETQYF
few	TRBV7-2	TRBD1	TRBJ1-2	TGTGCCAGCAGCCTGACAGGGACAGACGGCTACACCTTC	CASSLTGTDGYTF
-	TRBV29-1	-	TRBJ1-2	TGCAGCGTTCATTCCCCCTTTGCAGGGGAGAATGGCTACACCTTC	CSVHSPFAGENGYTF
-	TRBV28	-	TRBJ2-7	TGTGCCAGCAGTGTAAGGATTTCCTACGAGCAGTACTTC	CASSVRISYEQYF
-	TRBV28	-	TRBJ2-1	TGTGCCGGCAGCTCCAATAGCAATGAGCAGTTCTTC	CAGSSNSNEQFF
-	TRBV20-1	-	TRBJ1-6	TGCAGTGCTACTCCAGGGTCAATAAGCTCCTATAATTCACCCCTCCACTTT	CSATPGSISSYNSPLHF
-	TRBV5-1	TRBD1	TRBJ2-3	TGCGCCAGCAGCCCCCCCTTACCGGGACAGGGTGGAGGCCAGTATTTT	CASSPPLPGQGGGQYF
-	TRBV6-2/TRBV6-3	-	TRBJ1-2	TGTGCCAGCGACCTCGGGGGCGGCTATGGCTACACCTTC	CASDLGGGYGYTF
-	TRBV6-6	TRBD1	TRBJ2-7	TGTGCCAGCACCTTGGGACAGGGAACCTACGAGCAGTACTTC	CASTLGQGTYEQYF
few	TRBV12-3/TRBV12-4	-	TRBJ1-4	TGTGCCAGCAGTTTTTGGACAGACACTTCAACTAATGAAAAACTGTTTTTT	CASSFWTDTSTNEKLFF
-	TRBV6-1	-	TRBJ2-5	TGTGCCAGCGAAGGGGAGGAGACCCAGTACTTC	CASEGEETQYF
few	TRBV3-1	TRBD1	TRBJ1-1	TGTGCCAGCAGAAGTAACAGGGGGGCGGATACTGAAGCTTTCTTT	CASRSNRGADTEAFF
-	TRBV20-1	-	TRBJ2-3	TGCAGTGCTAGAGTCGGGCCACTCGTGGATACGCAGTATTTT	CSARVGPLVDTQYF
-	TRBV28	-	TRBJ1-5	TGTGCCAGCAGTCCAAACAGGTCCTTTCAGCCCCAGCATTTT	CASSPNRSFQPQHF
-	TRBV27	TRBD2	TRBJ2-3	TGTGCCAGCAGATCTTTAGCGGGAGGTAGCACAGATACGCAGTATTTT	CASRSLAGGSTDTQYF
-	TRBV24-1	TRBD1	TRBJ2-7	TGTGCCACCAGTGACCCCGACAGGGCGAGATACGAGCAGTACTTC	CATSDPDRARYEQYF
-	TRBV4-3	-	TRBJ2-5	TGCGCCAGCAGCCAAGGAAGGGTTGGAGAGACCCAGTACTTC	CASSQGRVGETQYF
once	TRBV20-1	TRBD1	TRBJ2-4	TGCAGTGCGGGGGACAGGGTTAGCTTAGACATTCAGTACTTC	CSAGDRVSLDIQYF
-	TRBV18	TRBD1	TRBJ2-5	TGTGCCAGCTCACCAGGGACAGGGAGAGGAGAGACCCAGTACTTC	CASSPGTGRGETQYF
-	TRBV20-1	-	TRBJ2-5	TGCAGTGCTAGTATTAAAGAGACCCAGTACTTC	CSASIKETQYF
-	TRBV25-1	-	TRBJ2-3	TGTGCCAGCAGTCCCCTAGGGGCGGGGGCCGGCACAGATACGCAGTATTTT	CASSPLGAGAGTDTQYF
-	TRBV4-1	TRBD1	TRBJ2-7	TGCGCCAGCAGCCAGATGGAGGACAGGGGCCGTATCCCCGGTTTCTACGAGCAGTACTTC	CASSQMEDRGRIPGFYEQYF
-	TRBV12-3/TRBV12-4	TRBD1	TRBJ1-2	TGTGCCAGCAGTTTAAACGCCGGGACAGGGGTCTATGGCTACACCTTC	CASSLNAGTGVYGYTF
-	TRBV5-1	TRBD1	TRBJ2-6	TGCGCCAGCAGCGGACAGGGAAACTCTGGGGCCAACGTCCTGACTTTC	CASSGQGNSGANVLTF
-	TRBV7-9	-	TRBJ2-7	TGTGCCAGCAAACTATTAGTGGGTTACGAGCAGTACTTC	CASKLLVGYEQYF